This entry features one TCR beta chain sequence. The data were produced by immunoSEQ multiplex PCR, yet TCRdb's version contains in-frame clones alone and is incomplete. The sample yields around 100,000 clones, roughly 85% seen once. This sample was taken from a study of T cell responses to AZD1222 COVID-19 vaccine. Sequencing was performed on peripheral blood, taken 28 days after the second AZD1222 dose. The TCR was taken from an adult who received the AZD1222 COVID-19 vaccine.

The chain's CDR3 is CASSSAAGWEQETQYF. In nucleotides, the CDR3 is TGTGCCAGCAGCTCGGCGGCGGGGTGGGAGCAAGAGACCCAGTACTTC. This chain connects TRBV7-2 to TRBJ2-5, with D possibly matching TRBD2 (6 bases). Germline CDR1 reads SGHTA; CDR2 reads FQGNSA. The CDR3 runs 16 residues. V was trimmed by 4 bases and J by 2 bases, leaving 17 bases between them.